This T cell receptor (beta chain) is drawn from a study of blood T cell repertoires in COVID-19. As for the study in general: The cDNA or gDNA used as material had been derived from T cells, B-cell-depleted T cells, or PBMCs.

The table came from immunoSEQ multiplex PCR; TCRdb's copy has only in-frame clones and leaves some out. The data show fewer than 60,000 clones, more than 65% seen once. CDR3 length: 12 amino acids. CDR1 and CDR2 from the germline V gene are GTSNPN and SVGIG (reference sequence). The germline V and J ends were trimmed by 3 bases and 6 bases, with 12 bases remaining between them. The chain is built from TRBV30 and TRBJ2-7; perhaps TRBD1 as D (6 bases). Sequences were obtained from peripheral blood. The TCR originated in a human donor in a cohort sampled during active COVID-19. CDR3 nucleotides: TGTGCCTGGAGGCCCCAGGGGACCGAGCAGTACTTC. This encodes CAWRPQGTEQYF.